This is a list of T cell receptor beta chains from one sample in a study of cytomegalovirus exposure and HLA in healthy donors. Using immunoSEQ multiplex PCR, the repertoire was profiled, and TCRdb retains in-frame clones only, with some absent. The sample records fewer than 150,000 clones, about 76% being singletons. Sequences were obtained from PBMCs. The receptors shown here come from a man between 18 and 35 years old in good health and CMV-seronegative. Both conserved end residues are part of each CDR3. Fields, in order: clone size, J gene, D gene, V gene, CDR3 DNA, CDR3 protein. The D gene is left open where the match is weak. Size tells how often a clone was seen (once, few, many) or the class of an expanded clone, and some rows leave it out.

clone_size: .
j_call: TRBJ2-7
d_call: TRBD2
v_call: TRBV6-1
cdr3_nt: TGTGCCAGCAGTGACTGGACTAGCTTTATCTCCTACGAGCAGTACTTC
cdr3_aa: CASSDWTSFISYEQYF

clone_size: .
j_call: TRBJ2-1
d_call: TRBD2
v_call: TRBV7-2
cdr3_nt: TGTGCCAGCAGCTTAAGCGGGACCATTTCGCAGTTCTTC
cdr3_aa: CASSLSGTISQFF

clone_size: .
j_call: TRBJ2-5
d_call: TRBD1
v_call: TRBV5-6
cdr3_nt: TGTGCCAGCAGCCAGGACAGGGTTTGGGAGACCCAGTACTTC
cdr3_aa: CASSQDRVWETQYF

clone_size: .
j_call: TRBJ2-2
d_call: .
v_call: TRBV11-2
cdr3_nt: TGTGCCAGCAGCATGAGCAACACCGGGGAGCTGTTTTTT
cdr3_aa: CASSMSNTGELFF

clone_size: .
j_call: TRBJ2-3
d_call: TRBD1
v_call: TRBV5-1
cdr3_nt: TGCGCCAGCAGCTTGAGACGACAGGGAGAAACAGATACGCAGTATTTT
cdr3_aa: CASSLRRQGETDTQYF

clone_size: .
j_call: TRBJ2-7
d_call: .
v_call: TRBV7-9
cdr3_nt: TGTGCCAGCAGCTTCGACAGCCTCTACGAGCAGTACTTC
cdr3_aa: CASSFDSLYEQYF

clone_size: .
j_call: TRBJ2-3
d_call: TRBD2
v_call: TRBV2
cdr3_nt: TGTGCCAGCAGTGGGGGGACTAGCGGGGGGGACACAGATACGCAGTATTTT
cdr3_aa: CASSGGTSGGDTDTQYF

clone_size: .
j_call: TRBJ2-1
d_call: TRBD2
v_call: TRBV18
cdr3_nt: TGTGCCAGCTCACTGCCGGGACTAAACAATGAGCAGTTCTTC
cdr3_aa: CASSLPGLNNEQFF

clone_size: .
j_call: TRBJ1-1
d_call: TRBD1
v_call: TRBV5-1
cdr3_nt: TGCGCCAGCAGCTTGTACAGGGGGGCGAACACTGAAGCTTTCTTT
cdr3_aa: CASSLYRGANTEAFF

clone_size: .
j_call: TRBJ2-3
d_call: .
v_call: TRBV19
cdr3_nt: TGTGCCAGTAGTATTAGCCAGGGTGCAGATACGCAGTATTTT
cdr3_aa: CASSISQGADTQYF

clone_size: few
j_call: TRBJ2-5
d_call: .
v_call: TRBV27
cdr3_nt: TGTGCCAGCAGTCGGGGGGCCCTACAAGAGACCCAGTACTTC
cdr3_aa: CASSRGALQETQYF

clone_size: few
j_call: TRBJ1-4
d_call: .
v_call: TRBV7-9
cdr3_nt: TGTGCCAGCAGCTTAAGGGGACTTAATGAAAAACTGTTTTTT
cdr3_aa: CASSLRGLNEKLFF

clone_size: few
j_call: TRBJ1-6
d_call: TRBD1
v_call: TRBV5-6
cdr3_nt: TGTGCCAGCAGCTTGGAGGGACAGGGGGATTCACCCCTCCACTTT
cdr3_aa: CASSLEGQGDSPLHF

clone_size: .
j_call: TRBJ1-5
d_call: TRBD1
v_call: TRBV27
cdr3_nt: TGTGCCAGCAGTTTAGCAGGGGGACAGCCCCAGCATTTT
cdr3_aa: CASSLAGGQPQHF

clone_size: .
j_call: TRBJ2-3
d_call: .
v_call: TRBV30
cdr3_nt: TGTGCCTGGAGCAGAGGAATGGCAGTAGAAACAGATACGCAGTATTTT
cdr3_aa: CAWSRGMAVETDTQYF

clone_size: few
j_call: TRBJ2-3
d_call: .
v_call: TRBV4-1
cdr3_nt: TGCGCCAGCAGCCCTCGGGGAGATACGCAGTATTTT
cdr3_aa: CASSPRGDTQYF

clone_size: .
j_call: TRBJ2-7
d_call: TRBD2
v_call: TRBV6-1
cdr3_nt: TGTGCCAGCAGTGCGCTAGCGGGGGGGCATGGCTACGAGCAGTACTTC
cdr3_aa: CASSALAGGHGYEQYF

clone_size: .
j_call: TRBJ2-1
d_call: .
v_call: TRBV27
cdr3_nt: TGTGCCAGCAGTTTAGAGGTGACCGGCTCCTACAATGAGCAGTTCTTC
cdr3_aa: CASSLEVTGSYNEQFF

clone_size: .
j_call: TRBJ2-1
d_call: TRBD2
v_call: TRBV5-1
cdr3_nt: TGCGCCAGCAGCTTGGGACTAGCGGACAATGAGCAGTTCTTC
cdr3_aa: CASSLGLADNEQFF